This T cell receptor (beta chain) was documented in a study of identical twins. CDR1 is SGHRS, CDR2 YFSETQ, per germline. This CDR3 region has 14 residues. The germline V and J ends were trimmed by 0 bases and 0 bases, with 7 bases remaining between them. This clonotype was detected ten times or more. Template switching created a universal primer site, and the cDNA included unique molecular identifiers. TCRdb ran MiXCR on the 5' RACE reads and lists one entry per CDR3 protein. The sample consists of about 260,000 distinct CDR3 sequences, roughly 7% of them appearing once. The sample also formed part of further work on yellow fever vaccine responses in identical twins.

The chain uses TRBV5-1 and TRBJ2-7; no firm D call. Sequenced: memory (CD45RO+) T cells sorted from blood. The receptor comes from a woman aged 18-29 years in good health. The CDR3: CASSLDKSSYEQYF. The CDR3 DNA sequence: TGCGCCAGCAGCTTGGACAAGAGCTCCTACGAGCAGTACTTC.